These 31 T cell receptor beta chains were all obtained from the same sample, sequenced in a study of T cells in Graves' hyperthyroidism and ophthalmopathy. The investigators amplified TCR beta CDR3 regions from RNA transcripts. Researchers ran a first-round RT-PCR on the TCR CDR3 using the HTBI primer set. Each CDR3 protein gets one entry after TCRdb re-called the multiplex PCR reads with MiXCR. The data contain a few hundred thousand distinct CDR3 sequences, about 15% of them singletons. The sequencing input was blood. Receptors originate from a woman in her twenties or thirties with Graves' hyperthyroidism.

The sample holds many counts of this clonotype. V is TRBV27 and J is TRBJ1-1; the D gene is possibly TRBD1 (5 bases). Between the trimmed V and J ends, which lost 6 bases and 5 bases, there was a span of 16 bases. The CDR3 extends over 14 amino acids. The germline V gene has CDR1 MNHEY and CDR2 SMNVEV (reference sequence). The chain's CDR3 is CASRNSGEGTEAFF. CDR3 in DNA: TGTGCCAGCAGGAACTCAGGCGAGGGGACTGAAGCTTTCTTT.

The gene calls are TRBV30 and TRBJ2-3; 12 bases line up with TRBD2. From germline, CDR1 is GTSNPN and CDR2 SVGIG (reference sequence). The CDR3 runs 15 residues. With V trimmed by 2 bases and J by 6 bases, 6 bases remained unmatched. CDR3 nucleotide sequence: TGTGCCTGGAGTTCAAGACTAGCGGGAGTCGATACGCAGTATTTT. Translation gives CAWSSRLAGVDTQYF.

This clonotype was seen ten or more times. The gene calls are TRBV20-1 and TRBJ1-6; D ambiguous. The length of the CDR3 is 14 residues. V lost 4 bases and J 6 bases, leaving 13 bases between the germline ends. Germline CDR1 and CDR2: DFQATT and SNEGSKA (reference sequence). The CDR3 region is CSAKGGITNSPLHF. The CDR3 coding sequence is TGCAGTGCTAAAGGAGGGATCACTAATTCACCCCTCCACTTT.

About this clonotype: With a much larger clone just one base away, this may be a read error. The CDR3 spells CASSFSGINEQHF. CDR3 in DNA: TGTGCCAGCAGTTTTAGCGGGATCAACGAGCAGCACTTC. V usage is TRBV27 and J usage is TRBJ2-7; 8 positions agree with TRBD2. The CDR3 extends over 13 amino acids. Germline CDR1 is MNHEY and CDR2 is SMNVEV (reference sequence).

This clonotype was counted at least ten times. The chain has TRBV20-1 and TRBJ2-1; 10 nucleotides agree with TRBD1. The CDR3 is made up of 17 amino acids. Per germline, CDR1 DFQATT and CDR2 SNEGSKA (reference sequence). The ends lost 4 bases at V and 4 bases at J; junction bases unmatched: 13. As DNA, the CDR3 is TGCAGTGCTACCGGACAGGGGGGCCTCGTTGCGTACAATGAGCAGTTCTTC. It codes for CSATGQGGLVAYNEQFF.

The CDR3 region is CASSPIATSPFYEQYF. CDR3 DNA sequence: TGTGCCAGCAGCCCTATCGCGACTAGTCCATTTTACGAGCAGTACTTC. The chain employs TRBV5-4 and TRBJ2-7; a possible D gene is TRBD2 (6 bases). The CDR3 runs to 16 residues. Looked up from germline, CDR1 is SGHNT and CDR2 is YYREEE (reference sequence). Deletions cut 4 bases from V and 4 bases from J, with 21 bases between.

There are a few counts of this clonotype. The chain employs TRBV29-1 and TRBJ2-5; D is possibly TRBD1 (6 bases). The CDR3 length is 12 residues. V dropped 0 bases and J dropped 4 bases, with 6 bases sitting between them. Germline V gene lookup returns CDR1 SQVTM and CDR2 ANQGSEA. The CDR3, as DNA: TGCAGCGTTGAAGAGGGGGCAGAGACCCAGTACTTC. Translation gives CSVEEGAETQYF. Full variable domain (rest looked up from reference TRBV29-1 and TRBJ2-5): SAVISQKPSRDICQRGTSLTIQCQVDSQVTMMFWYRQQPGQSLTLIATANQGSEATYESGFVIDKFPISRPNLTFSTLTVSNMSPEDSSIYLCSVEEGAETQYFGPGTRLLVL.

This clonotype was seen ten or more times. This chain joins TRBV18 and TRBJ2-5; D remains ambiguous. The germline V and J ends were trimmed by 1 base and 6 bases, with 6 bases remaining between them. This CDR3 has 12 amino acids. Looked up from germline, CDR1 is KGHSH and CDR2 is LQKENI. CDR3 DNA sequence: TGTGCCAGCTCACCACAAATGCAGACCCAGTACTTC. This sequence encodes CASSPQMQTQYF.

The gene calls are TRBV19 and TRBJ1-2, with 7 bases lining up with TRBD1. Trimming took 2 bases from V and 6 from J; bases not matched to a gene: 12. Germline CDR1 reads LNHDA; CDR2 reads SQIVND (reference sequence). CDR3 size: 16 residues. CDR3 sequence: CASSISSLGTAHGYTF. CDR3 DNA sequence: TGTGCCAGTAGTATATCGTCGTTGGGGACAGCCCATGGCTACACCTTC.

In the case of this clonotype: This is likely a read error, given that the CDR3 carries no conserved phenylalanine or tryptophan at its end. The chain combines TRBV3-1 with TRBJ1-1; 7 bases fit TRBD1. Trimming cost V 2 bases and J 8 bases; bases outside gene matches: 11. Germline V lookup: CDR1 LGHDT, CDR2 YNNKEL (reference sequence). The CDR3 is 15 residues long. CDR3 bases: TGTGCCAGCAGCCAACCGACAGGGAGGAGAGAAGAAGCTTTCCTT. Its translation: CASSQPTGRREEAFL.

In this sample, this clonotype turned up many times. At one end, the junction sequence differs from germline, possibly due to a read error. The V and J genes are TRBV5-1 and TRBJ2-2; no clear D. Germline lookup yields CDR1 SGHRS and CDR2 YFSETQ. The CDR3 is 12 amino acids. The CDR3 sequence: CASSFNTGELFF. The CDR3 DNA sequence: TGTGCCAGCAGCTTTAACACCGGGGAGCTGTTTTTT. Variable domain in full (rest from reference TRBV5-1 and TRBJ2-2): KAGVTQTPRYLIKTRGQQVTLSCSPISGHRSVSWYQQTPGQGLQFLFEYFSETQRNKGNFPGRFSGRQFSNSRSEMNVSTLELGDSALYLCASSFNTGELFFGEGSRLTVL.

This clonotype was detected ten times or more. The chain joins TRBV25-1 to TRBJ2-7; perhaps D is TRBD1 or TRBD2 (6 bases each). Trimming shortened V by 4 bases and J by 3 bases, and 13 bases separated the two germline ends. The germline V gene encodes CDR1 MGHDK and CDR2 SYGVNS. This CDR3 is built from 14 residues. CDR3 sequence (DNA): TGTGCCAGCAGTGCCGGCGGGACACTCTACGAGCAGTACTTC. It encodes CASSAGGTLYEQYF.

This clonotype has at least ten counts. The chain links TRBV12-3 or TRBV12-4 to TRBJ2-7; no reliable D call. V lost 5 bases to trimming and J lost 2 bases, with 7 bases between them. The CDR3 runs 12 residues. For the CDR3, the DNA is TGTGCCAGCAGTCCAACACCCTACGAGCAGTACTTC. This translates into CASSPTPYEQYF.

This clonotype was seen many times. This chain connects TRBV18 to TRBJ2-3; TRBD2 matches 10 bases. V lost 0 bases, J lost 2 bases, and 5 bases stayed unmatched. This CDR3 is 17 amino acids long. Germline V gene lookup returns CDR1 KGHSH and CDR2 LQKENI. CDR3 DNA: TGTGCCAGCTCACCACCTTGGCTAGCGGGGGTCACAGATACGCAGTATTTT. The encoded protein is CASSPPWLAGVTDTQYF.

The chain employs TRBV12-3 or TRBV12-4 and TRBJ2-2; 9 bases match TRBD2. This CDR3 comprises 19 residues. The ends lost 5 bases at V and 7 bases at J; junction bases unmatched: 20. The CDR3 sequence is CASSLRGTGTSLYYGELFF. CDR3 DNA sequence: TGTGCCAGCAGTCTTAGAGGGACCGGGACTAGCCTTTACTACGGGGAGCTGTTTTTT.

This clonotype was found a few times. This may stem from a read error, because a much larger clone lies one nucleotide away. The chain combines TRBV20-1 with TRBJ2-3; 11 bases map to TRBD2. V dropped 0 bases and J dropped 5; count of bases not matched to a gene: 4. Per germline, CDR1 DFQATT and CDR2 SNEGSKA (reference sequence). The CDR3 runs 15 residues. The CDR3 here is CSARDSGRDIDTQYF. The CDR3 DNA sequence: TGCAGTGCTAGAGATAGCGGGAGGGACATAGATACGCAGTATTTT.

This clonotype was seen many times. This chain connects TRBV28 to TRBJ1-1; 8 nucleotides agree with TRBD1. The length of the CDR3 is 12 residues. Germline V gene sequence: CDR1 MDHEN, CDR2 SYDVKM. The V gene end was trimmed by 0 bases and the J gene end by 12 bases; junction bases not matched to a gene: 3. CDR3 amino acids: CASSLWDRVSFF. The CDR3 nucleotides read TGTGCCAGCAGTTTATGGGACAGGGTTTCTTTCTTT.

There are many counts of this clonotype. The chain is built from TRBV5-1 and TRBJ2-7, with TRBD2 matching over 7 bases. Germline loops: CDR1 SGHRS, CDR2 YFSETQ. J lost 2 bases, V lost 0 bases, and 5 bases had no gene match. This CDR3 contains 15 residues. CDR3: CASSLGSGEPYEQYF. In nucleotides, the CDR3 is TGCGCCAGCAGCTTGGGAAGCGGGGAACCCTACGAGCAGTACTTC.

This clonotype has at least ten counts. CDR3 amino acids: CASSLADTRQGNEQFF. As DNA, the CDR3 is TGCGCCAGCAGCTTGGCAGACACCCGACAGGGGAATGAGCAGTTCTTC. The chain employs TRBV5-1 and TRBJ2-1; 8 nucleotides align to TRBD1. The CDR3 runs to 16 residues. After removal of 0 bases from V and 7 bases from J, the junction contained 9 bases not matched to a gene. CDR1 SGHRS and CDR2 YFSETQ come from the germline V gene.

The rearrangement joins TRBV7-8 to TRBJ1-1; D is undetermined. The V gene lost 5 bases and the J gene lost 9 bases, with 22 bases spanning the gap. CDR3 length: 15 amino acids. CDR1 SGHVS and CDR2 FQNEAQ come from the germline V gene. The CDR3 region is CASSPHSGTDSKAFF. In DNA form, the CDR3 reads TGTGCCAGCAGCCCTCATTCCGGCACAGACTCGAAAGCTTTCTTT. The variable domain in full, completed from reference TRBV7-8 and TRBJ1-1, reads GAGVSQSPRYKVAKRGQDVALRCDPISGHVSLFWYQQALGQGPEFLTYFQNEAQLDKSGLPSDRFFAERPEGSVSTLKIQRTQQEDSAVYLCASSPHSGTDSKAFFGQGTRLTVV.

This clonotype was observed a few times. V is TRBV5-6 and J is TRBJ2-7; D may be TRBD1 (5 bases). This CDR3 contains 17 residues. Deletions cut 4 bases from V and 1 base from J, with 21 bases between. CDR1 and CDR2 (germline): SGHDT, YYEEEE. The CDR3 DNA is TGTGCCAGCAGCGCCGAAAAGTGGCAGGGCACTTCCTACGAGCAGTACTTC. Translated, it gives CASSAEKWQGTSYEQYF. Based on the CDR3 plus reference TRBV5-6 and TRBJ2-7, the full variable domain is DAGVTQSPTHLIKTRGQQVTLRCSPKSGHDTVSWYQQALGQGPQFIFQYYEEEERQRGNFPDRFSGHQFPNYSSELNVNALLLGDSALYLCASSAEKWQGTSYEQYFGPGTRLTVT.

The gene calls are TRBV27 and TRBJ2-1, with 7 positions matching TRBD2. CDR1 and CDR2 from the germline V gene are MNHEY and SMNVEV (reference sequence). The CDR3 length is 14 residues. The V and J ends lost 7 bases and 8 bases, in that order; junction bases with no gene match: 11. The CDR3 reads CASTLSSGQDEQFF. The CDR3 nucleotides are TGTGCCAGCACGTTGTCTAGCGGCCAGGATGAGCAGTTCTTC.

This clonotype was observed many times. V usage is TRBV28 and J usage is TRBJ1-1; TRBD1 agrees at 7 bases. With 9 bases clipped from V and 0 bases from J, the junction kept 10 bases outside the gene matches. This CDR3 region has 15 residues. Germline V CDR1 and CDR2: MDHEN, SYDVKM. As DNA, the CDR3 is TGTGCCAGTACCACAGGGGCAAATATGAACACTGAAGCTTTCTTT. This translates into CASTTGANMNTEAFF. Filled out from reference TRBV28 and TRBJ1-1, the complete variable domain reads DVKVTQSSRYLVKRTGEKVFLECVQDMDHENMFWYRQDPGLGLRLIYFSYDVKMKEKGDIPEGYSVSREKKERFSLILESASTNQTSMYLCASTTGANMNTEAFFGQGTRLTVV.

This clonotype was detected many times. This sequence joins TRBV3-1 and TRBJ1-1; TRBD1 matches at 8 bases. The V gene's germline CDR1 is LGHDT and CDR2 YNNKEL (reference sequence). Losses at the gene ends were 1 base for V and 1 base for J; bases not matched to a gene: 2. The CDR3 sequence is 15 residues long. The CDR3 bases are TGTGCCAGCAGCCAAGCCGGGACAGGGAACACTGAAGCTTTCTTT. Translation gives CASSQAGTGNTEAFF.

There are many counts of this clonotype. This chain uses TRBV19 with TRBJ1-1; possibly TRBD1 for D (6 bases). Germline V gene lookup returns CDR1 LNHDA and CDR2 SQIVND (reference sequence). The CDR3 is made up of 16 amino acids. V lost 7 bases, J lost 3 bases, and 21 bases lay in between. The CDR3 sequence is CASKGQGSVLDTEAFF. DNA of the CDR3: TGTGCCAGTAAGGGCCAGGGGTCGGTCTTGGACACTGAAGCTTTCTTT.

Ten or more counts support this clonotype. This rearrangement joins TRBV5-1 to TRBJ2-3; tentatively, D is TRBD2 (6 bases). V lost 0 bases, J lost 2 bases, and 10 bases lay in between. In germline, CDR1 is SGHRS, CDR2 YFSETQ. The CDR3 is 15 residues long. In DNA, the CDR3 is TGCGCCAGCAGCTTGGTCCCGGGAGTCACAGATACGCAGTATTTT. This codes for CASSLVPGVTDTQYF. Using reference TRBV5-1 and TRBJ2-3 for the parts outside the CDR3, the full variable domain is KAGVTQTPRYLIKTRGQQVTLSCSPISGHRSVSWYQQTPGQGLQFLFEYFSETQRNKGNFPGRFSGRQFSNSRSEMNVSTLELGDSALYLCASSLVPGVTDTQYFGPGTRLTVL.

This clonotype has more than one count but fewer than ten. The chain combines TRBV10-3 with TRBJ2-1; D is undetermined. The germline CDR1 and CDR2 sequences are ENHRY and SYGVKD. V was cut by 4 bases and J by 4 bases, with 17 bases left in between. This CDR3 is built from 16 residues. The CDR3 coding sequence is TGTGCCATCAGTGCGGCGGCGGACCTCCTTTACAATGAGCAGTTCTTC. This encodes CAISAAADLLYNEQFF.

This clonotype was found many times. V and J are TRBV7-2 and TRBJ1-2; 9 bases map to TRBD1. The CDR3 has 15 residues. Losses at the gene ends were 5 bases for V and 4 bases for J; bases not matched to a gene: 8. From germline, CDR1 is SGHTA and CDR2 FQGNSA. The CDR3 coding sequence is TGTGCCAGCAGCACACGGACAGGGGTGGGCTATGGCTACACCTTC. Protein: CASSTRTGVGYGYTF.

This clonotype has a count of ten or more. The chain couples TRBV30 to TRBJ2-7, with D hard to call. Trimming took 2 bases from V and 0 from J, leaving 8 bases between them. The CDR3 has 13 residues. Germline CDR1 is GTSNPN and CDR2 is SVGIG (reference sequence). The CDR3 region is CAWSPPISYEQYF. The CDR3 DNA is TGTGCCTGGAGTCCCCCGATCTCCTACGAGCAGTACTTC.

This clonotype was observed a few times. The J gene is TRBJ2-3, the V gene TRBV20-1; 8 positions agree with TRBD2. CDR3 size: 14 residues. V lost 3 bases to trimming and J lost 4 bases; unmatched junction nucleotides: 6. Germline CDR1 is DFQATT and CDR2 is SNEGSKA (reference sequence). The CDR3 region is CSARSGRGADTQYF. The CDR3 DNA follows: TGCAGTGCTAGGTCCGGGAGGGGGGCAGATACGCAGTATTTT.

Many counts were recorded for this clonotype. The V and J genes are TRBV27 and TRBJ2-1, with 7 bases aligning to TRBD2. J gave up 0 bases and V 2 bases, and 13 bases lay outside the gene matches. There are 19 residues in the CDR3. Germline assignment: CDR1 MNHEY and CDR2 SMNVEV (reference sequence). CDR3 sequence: CASSLLADIVKSSYNEQFF. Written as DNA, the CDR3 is TGTGCCAGCAGTTTACTAGCGGATATTGTAAAGAGCTCCTACAATGAGCAGTTCTTC.